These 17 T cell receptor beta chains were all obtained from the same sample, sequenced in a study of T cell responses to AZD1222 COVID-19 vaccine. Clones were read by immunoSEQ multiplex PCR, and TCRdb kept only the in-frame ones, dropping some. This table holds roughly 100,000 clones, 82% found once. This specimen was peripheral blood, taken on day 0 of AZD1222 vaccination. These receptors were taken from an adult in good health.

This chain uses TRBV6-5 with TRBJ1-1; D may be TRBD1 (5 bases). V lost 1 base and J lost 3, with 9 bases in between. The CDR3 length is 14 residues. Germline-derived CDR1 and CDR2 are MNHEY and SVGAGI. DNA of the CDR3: TGTGCCAGCAGTTACTTTAGGGGTCACACTGAAGCTTTCTTT. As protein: CASSYFRGHTEAFF.

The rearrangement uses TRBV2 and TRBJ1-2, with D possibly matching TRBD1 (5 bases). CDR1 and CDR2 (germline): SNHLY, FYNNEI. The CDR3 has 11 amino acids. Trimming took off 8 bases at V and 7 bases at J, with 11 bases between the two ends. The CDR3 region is CASGASSGYTF. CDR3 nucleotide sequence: TGTGCCAGCGGGGCCAGTTCTGGCTACACCTTC.

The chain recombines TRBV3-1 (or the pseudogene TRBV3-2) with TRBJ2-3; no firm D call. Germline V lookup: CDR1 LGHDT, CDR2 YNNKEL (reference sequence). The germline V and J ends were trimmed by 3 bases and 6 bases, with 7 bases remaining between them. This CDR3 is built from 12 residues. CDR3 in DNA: TGTGCCAGCAGCCATTTGCGTGATACGCAGTATTTT. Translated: CASSHLRDTQYF.

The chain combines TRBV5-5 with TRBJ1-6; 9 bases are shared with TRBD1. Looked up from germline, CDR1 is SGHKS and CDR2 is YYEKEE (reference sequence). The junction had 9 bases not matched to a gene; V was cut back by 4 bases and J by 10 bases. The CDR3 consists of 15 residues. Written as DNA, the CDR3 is TGTGCCAGCAGCCCCTCCGGGACAGGGAACTCACCCCTCCACTTT. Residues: CASSPSGTGNSPLHF.

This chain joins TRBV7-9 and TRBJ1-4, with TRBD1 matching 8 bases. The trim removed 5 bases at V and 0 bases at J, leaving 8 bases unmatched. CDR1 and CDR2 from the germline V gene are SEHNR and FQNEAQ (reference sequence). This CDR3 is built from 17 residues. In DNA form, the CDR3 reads TGTGCCAGCAGCACCCCGGACAGGGACCCAACTAATGAAAAACTGTTTTTT. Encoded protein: CASSTPDRDPTNEKLFF.

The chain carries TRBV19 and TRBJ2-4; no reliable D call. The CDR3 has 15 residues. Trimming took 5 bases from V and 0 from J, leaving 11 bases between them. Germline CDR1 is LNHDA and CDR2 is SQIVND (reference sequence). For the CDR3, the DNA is TGTGCCAGTAGTCCCCCTACGTTAGCCAAAAACATTCAGTACTTC. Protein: CASSPPTLAKNIQYF.

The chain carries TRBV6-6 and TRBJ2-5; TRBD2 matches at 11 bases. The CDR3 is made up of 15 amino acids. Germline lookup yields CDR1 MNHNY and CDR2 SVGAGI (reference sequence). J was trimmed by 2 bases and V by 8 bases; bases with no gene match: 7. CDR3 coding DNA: TGTGCCAGCGGTAGCGGGGGGGCGGGTCAAGAGACCCAGTACTTC. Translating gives CASGSGGAGQETQYF.

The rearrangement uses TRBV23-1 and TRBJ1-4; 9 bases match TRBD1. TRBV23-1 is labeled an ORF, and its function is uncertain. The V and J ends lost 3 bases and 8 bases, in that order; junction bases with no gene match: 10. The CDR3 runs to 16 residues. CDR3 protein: CASSQPGQGGGEKLFF. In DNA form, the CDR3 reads TGCGCCAGCAGTCAGCCGGGACAGGGCGGTGGGGAAAAACTGTTTTTT.

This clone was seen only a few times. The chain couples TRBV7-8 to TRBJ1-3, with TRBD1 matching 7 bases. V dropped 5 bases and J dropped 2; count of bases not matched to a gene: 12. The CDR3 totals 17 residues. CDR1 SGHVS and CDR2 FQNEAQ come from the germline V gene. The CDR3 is CASSLTPGQATGNTIYF. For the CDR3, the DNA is TGTGCCAGCAGCCTAACACCTGGACAGGCGACTGGAAACACCATATATTTT.

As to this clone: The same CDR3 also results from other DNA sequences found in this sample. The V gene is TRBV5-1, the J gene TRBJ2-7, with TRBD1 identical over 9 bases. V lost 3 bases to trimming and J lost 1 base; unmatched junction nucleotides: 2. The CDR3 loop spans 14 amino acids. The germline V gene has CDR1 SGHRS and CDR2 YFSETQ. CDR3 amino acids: CASSSGTGSYEQYF. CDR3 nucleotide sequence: TGCGCCAGCAGCTCCGGGACAGGGTCCTACGAGCAGTACTTC.

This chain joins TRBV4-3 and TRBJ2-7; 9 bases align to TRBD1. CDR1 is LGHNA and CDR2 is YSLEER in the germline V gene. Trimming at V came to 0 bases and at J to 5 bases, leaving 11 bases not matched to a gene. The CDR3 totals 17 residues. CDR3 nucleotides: TGCGCCAGCAGCCAAGATTACCCGGGACAGGGTTCGGACGAGCAGTACTTC. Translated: CASSQDYPGQGSDEQYF.

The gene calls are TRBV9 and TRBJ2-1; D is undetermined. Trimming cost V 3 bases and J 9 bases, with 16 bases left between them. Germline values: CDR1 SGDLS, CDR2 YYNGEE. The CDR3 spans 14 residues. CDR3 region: CASSGRVLDREQFF. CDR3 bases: TGTGCCAGCAGCGGCCGGGTTCTAGACCGTGAGCAGTTCTTC.

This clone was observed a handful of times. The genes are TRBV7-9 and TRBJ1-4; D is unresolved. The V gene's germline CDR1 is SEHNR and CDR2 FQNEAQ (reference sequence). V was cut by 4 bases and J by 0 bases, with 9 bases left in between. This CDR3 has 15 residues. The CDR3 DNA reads TGTGCCAGCAGCTATCAGCCCGCAACTAATGAAAAACTGTTTTTT. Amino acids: CASSYQPATNEKLFF.

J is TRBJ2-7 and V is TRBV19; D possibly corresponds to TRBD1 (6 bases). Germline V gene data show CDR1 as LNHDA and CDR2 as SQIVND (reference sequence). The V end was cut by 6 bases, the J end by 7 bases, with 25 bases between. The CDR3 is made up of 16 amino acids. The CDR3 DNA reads TGTGCCAGTAGCCTCACCCCGCTTGGGTCAGGGGTAGAGCAGTACTTC. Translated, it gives CASSLTPLGSGVEQYF.

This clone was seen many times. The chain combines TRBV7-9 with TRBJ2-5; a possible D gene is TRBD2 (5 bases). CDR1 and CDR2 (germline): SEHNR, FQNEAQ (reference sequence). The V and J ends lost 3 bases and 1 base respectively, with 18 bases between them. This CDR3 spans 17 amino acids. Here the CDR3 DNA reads TGTGCCAGCAGCTTCCCCCCCACCGTGAGGGTCCAAGAGACCCAGTACTTC. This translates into CASSFPPTVRVQETQYF.

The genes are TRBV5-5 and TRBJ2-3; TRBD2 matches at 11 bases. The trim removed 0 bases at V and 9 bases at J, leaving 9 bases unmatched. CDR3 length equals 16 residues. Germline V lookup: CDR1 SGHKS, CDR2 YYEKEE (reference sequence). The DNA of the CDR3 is TGTGCCAGCAGCTTGGGAGTAGCGGGGGGGACTGGGACGCAGTATTTT. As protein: CASSLGVAGGTGTQYF.

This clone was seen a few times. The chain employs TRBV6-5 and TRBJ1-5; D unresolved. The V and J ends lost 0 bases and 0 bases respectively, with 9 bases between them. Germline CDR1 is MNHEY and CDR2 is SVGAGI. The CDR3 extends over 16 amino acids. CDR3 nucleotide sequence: TGTGCCAGCAGTTACTCCCTAAATTATAGCAATCAGCCCCAGCATTTT. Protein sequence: CASSYSLNYSNQPQHF.